This T cell receptor (beta chain) was recovered during a study of Graves' ophthalmopathy and Graves' hyperthyroidism. RNA transcripts yielded amplified TCR beta CDR3 regions. HTBI-primed first-round RT-PCR preceded second-round multiplex PCR. MiXCR was run by TCRdb on the multiplex PCR reads, yielding one entry per CDR3 protein. Among 1 million to 1.3 million distinct CDR3 sequences listed, 35% to 45% were seen once. General study findings and limits: Discriminating ophthalmopathy from stable hyperthyroidism, a 13-signature model attained a sensitivity of about 90% and a specificity of around 83%.

This clonotype was counted at least ten times. The target antigen is unknown. The CDR3 sequence is 14 residues long. The germline CDR1 and CDR2 sequences are SGHTA and FQGNSA. V shed 1 base, J shed 3 bases, and the junction held 3 bases outside the gene matches. Eligible hyperthyroidism cases comprised new diagnoses of under 2 months' duration in individuals aged 18 to 65. Other autoimmune diseases, uncontrolled infections, pregnancy or lactation led to the exclusion of patients. Clinical symptoms, serum thyroxine, TRAb, thyroid ultrasound and orbital computed tomography were relied on for diagnosis. The source is an adult man with Graves' hyperthyroidism. V usage is TRBV7-2 and J usage is TRBJ2-7; 7 bases line up with TRBD2. Sequencing used peripheral blood or thyroid tissue (not recorded which). CDR3 in amino acids: CASSLEGGSYEQYF. CDR3 bases: TGTGCCAGCAGCTTAGAGGGCGGGAGCTACGAGCAGTACTTC.